The 18 T cell receptor beta chains below come from one sample, sequenced in a study of blood T cell repertoires in COVID-19. The method was immunoSEQ multiplex PCR; TCRdb's version includes in-frame clones alone and lacks a portion of them. Seen here are 23,000 or so clones, 84% observed once, and the top ten hold 3.2%. The specimen was peripheral blood. All receptors derive from a man aged 35-49 years with acute or convalescent COVID-19.

The chain carries TRBV30 and TRBJ1-1; 7 nucleotides match TRBD1. Looked up from germline, CDR1 is GTSNPN and CDR2 is SVGIG (reference sequence). The CDR3 contains 12 residues. V dropped 5 bases and J dropped 0; count of bases not matched to a gene: 0. CDR3 sequence (DNA): TGTGCCTGGGGGACAGTGAACACTGAAGCTTTCTTT. Translation gives CAWGTVNTEAFF.

This clone has only a few counts. As DNA, the CDR3 is TGTGCCAGCAGTTCGACAGGGGTAGGGCGGGGCTATGGCTACACCTTC. As protein: CASSSTGVGRGYGYTF. The chain has TRBV6-5 and TRBJ1-2, with 8 bases lining up with TRBD1. V dropped 4 bases and J dropped 4; count of bases not matched to a gene: 11. In germline, CDR1 is MNHEY, CDR2 SVGAGI. This CDR3 comprises 16 residues.

J is TRBJ1-2 and V is TRBV9; possible D gene TRBD1, 5 bases. CDR3 length equals 15 residues. Germline V gene lookup returns CDR1 SGDLS and CDR2 YYNGEE. Trimming shortened V by 3 bases and J by 3 bases, and 15 bases separated the two germline ends. DNA of the CDR3: TGTGCCAGCAGCGCGACGCGGCAGGGTGACTATGGCTACACCTTC. Its translation: CASSATRQGDYGYTF.

This chain links TRBV25-1 with TRBJ1-2; 8 bases line up with TRBD1. Germline V gives CDR1 MGHDK, CDR2 SYGVNS. Trimming took 2 bases from V and 4 from J; bases not matched to a gene: 3. This CDR3 contains 14 residues. The chain's CDR3 is CASSEGTGGYGYTF. CDR3 nucleotides: TGTGCCAGCAGTGAAGGTACAGGGGGCTATGGCTACACCTTC.

The chain has TRBV15 and TRBJ2-5; 8 nucleotides align to TRBD2. The CDR3 extends over 16 amino acids. The V and J ends lost 4 bases and 2 bases, in that order; junction bases with no gene match: 9. CDR1 is LNHNV and CDR2 is YYDKDF in the germline V gene (reference sequence). This chain's CDR3 is CATSKGYGGGQETQYF. The DNA for the CDR3 is TGTGCCACCAGCAAAGGTTACGGCGGGGGGCAAGAGACCCAGTACTTC.

CDR3: CASSGDSYSYGYTF. CDR3 in DNA: TGTGCCAGTAGTGGCGACAGTTATTCCTATGGCTACACCTTC. The chain carries TRBV19 and TRBJ1-2, with a tentative D call TRBD1 (5 bases). Looked up from germline, CDR1 is LNHDA and CDR2 is SQIVND (reference sequence). CDR3 size: 14 residues. V lost 5 bases and J lost 4, with 14 bases in between.

The CDR3 protein is CASRPGTEETQYF. In DNA, the CDR3 is TGTGCCAGCAGACCCGGGACAGAAGAGACCCAGTACTTC. The rearrangement links TRBV6-6 to TRBJ2-5, with 7 positions matching TRBD1. This CDR3 has 13 residues. The V and J ends lost 6 bases and 3 bases, in that order; junction bases with no gene match: 4. Germline V gives CDR1 MNHNY, CDR2 SVGAGI (reference sequence).

This clone was found a few times. The gene calls are TRBV29-1 and TRBJ1-1, with D unresolved. The CDR3 has 10 residues. Germline V gene data show CDR1 as SQVTM and CDR2 as ANQGSEA. Trimming took 5 bases from V and 4 from J, leaving 5 bases between them. As DNA, the CDR3 is TGCAGCGTTAGAGGCACTGAAGCTTTCTTT. It is translated as CSVRGTEAFF.

This chain uses TRBV6-1 with TRBJ2-1; TRBD1 matches at 9 bases. The trim removed 1 base at V and 4 bases at J, leaving 5 bases unmatched. The germline V gene has CDR1 MNHNS and CDR2 SASEGT. This CDR3 has 16 amino acids. CDR3 residues: CASSEVGQGLYNEQFF. The CDR3 nucleotides are TGTGCCAGCAGTGAAGTGGGACAGGGATTGTACAATGAGCAGTTCTTC.

This chain links TRBV27 with TRBJ2-5; TRBD2 agrees at 8 bases. The CDR3 is made up of 16 amino acids. Germline-derived CDR1 and CDR2 are MNHEY and SMNVEV (reference sequence). The J segment lost 4 bases and the V segment lost 0 bases, leaving 7 bases of the junction unmatched. CDR3 DNA sequence: TGTGCCAGCAGTTTATCGTTCGGGAGGGCCCCAGAGACCCAGTACTTC. Its translation is CASSLSFGRAPETQYF.

This clone was seen once. The chain is built from TRBV6-5 and TRBJ1-1; 9 bases are shared with TRBD1. The J segment lost 7 bases and the V segment lost 2 bases, leaving 2 bases of the junction unmatched. Per the germline V gene, CDR1 is MNHEY and CDR2 is SVGAGI. This CDR3 contains 13 residues. The CDR3 is CASSYRTGVEAFF. As DNA, the CDR3 is TGTGCCAGCAGTTACAGGACAGGGGTTGAAGCTTTCTTT.

The chain employs TRBV5-5 and TRBJ2-1, with D possibly TRBD2 on 6 matching bases. The CDR3 is 15 residues long. Germline values: CDR1 SGHKS, CDR2 YYEKEE (reference sequence). The V end was cut by 0 bases, the J end by 4 bases, with 11 bases between. The CDR3, as DNA: TGTGCCAGCAGCTTGGTTCCTAGCGAGTACAATGAGCAGTTCTTC. It translates to CASSLVPSEYNEQFF.

CDR3 in DNA: TGCGCCAGCAGAGCCCTAGCGGGAGCCTCCTACAATGAGCAGTTCTTC. Protein sequence: CASRALAGASYNEQFF. This chain links TRBV5-1 with TRBJ2-1; 10 nucleotides match TRBD2. Germline V gene sequence: CDR1 SGHRS, CDR2 YFSETQ. The CDR3 has 16 amino acids. Trimming cost V 5 bases and J 0 bases; bases outside gene matches: 5.

The V call is TRBV18, the J call TRBJ1-2; no reliable D call. Trimming removed 1 base at V and 7 bases at J, with 10 bases between. This CDR3 is built from 13 residues. Per the germline V gene, CDR1 is KGHSH and CDR2 is LQKENI. The CDR3 is CASSPLFSSGYTF. The CDR3 bases are TGTGCCAGCTCACCACTCTTTTCTTCTGGCTACACCTTC. The full variable domain, in which reference TRBV18 and TRBJ1-2 provide the parts outside the CDR3, is NAGVMQNPRHLVRRRGQEARLRCSPMKGHSHVYWYRQLPEEGLKFMVYLQKENIIDESGMPKERFSAEFPKEGPSILRIQQVVRGDSAAYFCASSPLFSSGYTFGSGTRLTVV.

This sequence joins TRBV3-1 (or the pseudogene TRBV3-2) and TRBJ2-7, with 8 bases fitting TRBD1. This CDR3 has 14 residues. Germline CDR1 and CDR2: LGHDT and YNNKEL (reference sequence). J was trimmed by 5 bases and V by 4 bases; bases with no gene match: 7. CDR3 DNA sequence: TGTGCCAGCAGCCTGGACAGGGACCGCAACGAGCAGTACTTC. It codes for CASSLDRDRNEQYF.

This rearrangement joins TRBV4-3 to TRBJ1-3; TRBD1 is a possible D gene (6 bases). Germline loops: CDR1 LGHNA, CDR2 YSLEER. V lost 1 base to trimming and J lost 3 bases, with 10 bases between them. The CDR3 is made up of 15 amino acids. This CDR3 reads CASSQAGVGGNTIYF. CDR3 coding DNA: TGCGCCAGCAGCCAAGCAGGGGTTGGTGGAAACACCATATATTTT.

The CDR3 bases are TGTGCCAGCAGGAGCGGAGCGGGGGGCTACAATGAGCAGTTCTTC. This sequence encodes CASRSGAGGYNEQFF. V usage is TRBV7-2 and J usage is TRBJ2-1; TRBD2 matches 9 bases. Germline V gene sequence: CDR1 SGHTA, CDR2 FQGNSA. V was pared by 6 bases and J by 3 bases, with 6 bases of the junction left unmatched. This CDR3 comprises 15 residues.

The CDR3 bases are TGTGCCAGCAGTCCTGAGAGGGCGGGCTATGGCTACACCTTC. Translation: CASSPERAGYGYTF. The rearrangement uses TRBV6-4 and TRBJ1-2; D is unresolved. Trimming pared 5 bases from V and 4 bases from J, leaving 14 bases between. The length of the CDR3 is 14 residues. Germline CDR1 and CDR2: MRHNA and SNTAGT.